This record covers a single T cell receptor beta chain. Its antigen is currently unknown. Mouse germline and gene names are used. Sequencing ends 4 residues short of the CDR3 end; the germline J gene provides the rest. This sample is drawn from a study of CD8+ T cells in alopecia areata. Study conclusions and caveats: Lesional scalp exceeded normal scalp in clonality, especially in alopecia totalis/universalis. Possibly because of HLA-related factors, TCR sharing was less clear across patients than in mice. There were also resident alphabeta T cells of normal skin sequenced in scalp samples.

The CDR3 runs 14 residues. Germline values: CDR1 NNHDY, CDR2 SYVADS. Reverse transcription of extracted RNA yielded cDNA, which provided the sequencing template. The method was immunoSEQ multiplex PCR; TCRdb's version includes in-frame clones alone and lacks a portion of them. In total the sample includes around 100,000 clones, none of them seen once. The TCR was taken from a C3H/HeJ mouse with alopecia areata. This strain's MHC haplotype is H2-k. The gene calls are TRBV13-3 and TRBJ2-7; D is perhaps TRBD1 (7 bases). The sample consisted of lesional skin. Partial CDR3 DNA: TGTGCCAGCAGTGATGTTGAGGGGGCTTAT. Translating gives CASSDVEGAY. The whole CDR3 reads CASSDVEGAYEQYF.